What follows is one T cell receptor (beta chain) and its context. What it binds is unknown. These data belong to a study of regulatory T cells in long-lasting Graves disease. Study background: Antithyroid drug exposure in newly diagnosed Graves' patients had lasted under 3 months. Study results and caveats: Persistent disease preferred TRBV28, TRBJ1-2 and TRBJ2-5; new disease, TRBV20-1 and TRBJ2-1.

This sample's time point: newly diagnosed GD, antithyroid drugs for less than 3 months. RNA isolated from PBMCs was used to make the TCR library. Building the TCR beta libraries relied on iRepertoire HTBI primers, and CDR3 regions underwent Arm-PCR. TCRdb independently ran MiXCR on the multiplex PCR reads; one entry per CDR3 protein. The table shows about 400,000 distinct CDR3 sequences, with 15% occurring only once. The CDR3 is made up of 15 amino acids. Germline V gives CDR1 DFQATT, CDR2 SNEGSKA (reference sequence). With 0 bases clipped from V and 3 bases from J, the junction kept 7 bases outside the gene matches. The same specimen was also included in a second study, on T cells in Graves' hyperthyroidism and ophthalmopathy. As that study records: Those patients with uncontrolled infection, other autoimmune disease, pregnancy or lactation were excluded.

The input for sequencing was peripheral blood mononuclear cells (PBMCs), taken at new diagnosis, from a patient treated with antithyroid drugs. The receptor was isolated from a woman between 40 and 55 years old with Graves disease. The chain is built from TRBV20-1 and TRBJ1-2; 7 bases are shared with TRBD1. DNA of the CDR3: TGCAGTGCTAGAGATGGCAGGGGGGAGGACTATGGCTACACCTTC. Its translation: CSARDGRGEDYGYTF.